This T cell receptor beta chain was obtained from a study of Ad26.COV2.S vaccination and SARS-CoV-2 variants. Background on the study: Enrolled in COV1001, the donor was in the Ad26.COV2.S trial arm, which received the vaccine.

The CDR3 contains 15 residues. Germline V gene data show CDR1 as MGHDK and CDR2 as SYGVNS. The ends were cut back, 5 bases at V and 4 bases at J, with 17 bases in the middle. With regard to this clone: The antigen is not known.

Treatment in this sample: around 19 received Ad26.COV2.S at low or high dose, single or two shots; about 5 received placebo; per-sample allocation not given. Day 63 after the first vaccine or placebo injection was the time point for sampling. Method: immunoSEQ multiplex PCR; TCRdb's copy keeps in-frame clones and lacks some. Among around 400,000 clones listed, approximately 83% were seen once. Study conclusions and caveats: Breadth and depth estimates from TCRs may understate total T cell responses.

The sequencing used peripheral blood, collected in a trial of Ad26.COV2.S vaccine versus placebo. This TCR came from a person aged 18 to 59 who received the Ad26.COV2.S COVID-19 vaccine or a placebo. The rearrangement uses TRBV25-1 and TRBJ2-5; TRBD2 might be the D (6 bases). The CDR3 sequence: CASSPGGGLGETQYF. CDR3 nucleotides: TGTGCCAGCAGTCCTGGGGGAGGTTTGGGAGAGACCCAGTACTTC.